This T cell receptor beta chain is from a study of blood T cell repertoires in COVID-19. About the research overall: PBMCs, B-cell-depleted T cells, or T cells were the source of the cDNA or gDNA that made up the material.

This clone was counted once. Here immunoSEQ multiplex PCR was the method, and the copy in TCRdb shows in-frame clones only, minus some. This table holds tens of thousands of clones, approximately 89% found once. Germline V gives CDR1 SGHRS, CDR2 YFSETQ. This CDR3 spans 14 amino acids. V was clipped by 4 bases and J by 4 bases, with 14 bases between them. The chain uses TRBV5-1 and TRBJ2-5; a possible D gene is TRBD1 (6 bases). The sample consisted of peripheral blood. This sequence was found in a human donor with acute or convalescent COVID-19. The donor label of this sample is uncertain. The CDR3 loop reads CASSPTGQTETQYF. The CDR3, as DNA: TGCGCCAGCAGCCCAACCGGACAGACAGAGACCCAGTACTTC.